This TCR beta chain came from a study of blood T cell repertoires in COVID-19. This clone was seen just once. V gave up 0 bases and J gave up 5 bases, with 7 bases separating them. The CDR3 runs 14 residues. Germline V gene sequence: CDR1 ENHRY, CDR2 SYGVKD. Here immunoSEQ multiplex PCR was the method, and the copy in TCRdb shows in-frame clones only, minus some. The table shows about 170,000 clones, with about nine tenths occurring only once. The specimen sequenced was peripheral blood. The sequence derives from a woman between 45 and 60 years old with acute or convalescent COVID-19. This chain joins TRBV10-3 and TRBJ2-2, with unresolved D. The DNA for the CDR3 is TGTGCCATCAGTGAGTCGAGAGAGACCGGGGAGCTGTTTTTT. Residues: CAISESRETGELFF.